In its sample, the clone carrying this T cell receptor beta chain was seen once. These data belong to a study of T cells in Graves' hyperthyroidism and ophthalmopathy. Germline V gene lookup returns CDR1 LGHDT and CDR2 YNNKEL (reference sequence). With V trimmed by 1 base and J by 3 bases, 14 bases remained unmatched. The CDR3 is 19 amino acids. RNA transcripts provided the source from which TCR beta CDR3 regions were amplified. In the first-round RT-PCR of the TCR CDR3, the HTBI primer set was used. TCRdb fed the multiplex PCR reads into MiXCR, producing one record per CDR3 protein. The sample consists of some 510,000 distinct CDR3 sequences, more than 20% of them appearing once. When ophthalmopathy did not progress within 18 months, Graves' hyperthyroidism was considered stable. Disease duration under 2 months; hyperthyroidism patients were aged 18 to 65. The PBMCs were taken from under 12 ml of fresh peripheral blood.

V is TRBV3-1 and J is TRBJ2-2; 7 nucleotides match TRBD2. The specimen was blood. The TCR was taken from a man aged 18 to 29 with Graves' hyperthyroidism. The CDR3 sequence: CASSQGTRVWGGDTGELFF. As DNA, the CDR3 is TGTGCCAGCAGCCAAGGGACTAGAGTTTGGGGCGGGGACACCGGGGAGCTGTTTTTT.